These 7 T cell receptor beta chains came from one sample sequenced in a study of human T cells and chemical hapten exposure. Time point: patch test 1, 2 weeks after DPC sensitization. Treatment denoted: therapeutic diphenylcyclopropenone sensitization with weekly scalp DPC. TCRdb re-analysed the RACE reads in MiXCR, keeping a single row per CDR3 protein. The sample contains about 340,000 distinct CDR3 sequences, approximately 6.3% of which appear only once. The source was whole blood, collected in connection with sensitization to the hapten diphenylcyclopropenone (DPC). These receptor sequences come from a young woman with alopecia areata. Some clones in this sample may be carry-over from other donors' samples.

This clonotype appeared a few times. The chain recombines TRBV6-5 with TRBJ2-2; perhaps TRBD2 as D (5 bases). This CDR3 spans 16 amino acids. V was cut by 5 bases and J by 4 bases, with 17 bases left in between. CDR1 and CDR2 from the germline V gene are MNHEY and SVGAGI. The CDR3 is CASSGLGLDVTGELFF. The CDR3 DNA is TGTGCCAGCAGTGGACTGGGCCTCGATGTCACCGGGGAGCTGTTTTTT.

This clonotype has at least ten counts. CDR3 in amino acids: CASRNTDTQYF. DNA for the CDR3: TGCGCCAGCAGGAACACAGATACGCAGTATTTT. The chain has TRBV5-1 and TRBJ2-3; D is uncertain. V lost 5 bases and J 2 bases, leaving 3 bases between the germline ends. From germline, CDR1 is SGHRS and CDR2 YFSETQ. The CDR3 is 11 residues long.

The chain joins TRBV5-5 to TRBJ1-5, with 8 positions matching TRBD1. The CDR3 sequence is 17 residues long. Per germline, CDR1 SGHKS and CDR2 YYEKEE (reference sequence). Losses at the gene ends were 0 bases for V and 0 bases for J; bases not matched to a gene: 5. The CDR3 nucleotides are TGTGCCAGCAGCTTGGGACAGGGGATTTATAGCAATCAGCCCCAGCATTTT. It is translated as CASSLGQGIYSNQPQHF.

This chain connects TRBV10-3 to TRBJ1-1, with D uncertain. Trimming removed 2 bases at V and 2 bases at J, with 3 bases between. CDR3 length: 12 residues. CDR1 is ENHRY and CDR2 is SYGVKD in the germline V gene. The CDR3 spells CAISEVNTEAFF. The CDR3 region has the DNA TGTGCCATCAGTGAGGTTAACACTGAAGCTTTCTTT.

In its sample, this clonotype was seen a few times. The chain links TRBV7-2 to TRBJ1-6; tentatively, D is TRBD1 (6 bases). Trimming pared 3 bases from V and 10 bases from J, leaving 16 bases between. Germline V gives CDR1 SGHTA, CDR2 FQGNSA. The CDR3 runs 15 residues. CDR3 loop: CASSFGGIIRSPLHF. DNA of the CDR3: TGTGCCAGCAGCTTTGGGGGCATTATTCGCTCACCCCTCCACTTT.

This clonotype showed up many times. The chain uses TRBV18 and TRBJ1-1; D may be TRBD1 (6 bases). Between the trimmed V and J ends, which lost 2 bases and 1 base, there was a span of 8 bases. CDR1 and CDR2 from the germline V gene are KGHSH and LQKENI. This CDR3 is 14 amino acids long. The CDR3: CASSPRTENTEAFF. CDR3 bases: TGTGCCAGCTCACCAAGGACAGAGAACACTGAAGCTTTCTTT.

This clonotype was seen repeatedly, ten times or more. V usage is TRBV10-3 and J usage is TRBJ2-5, with a weak D call TRBD2 (5 bases). Trimming took off 9 bases at V and 2 bases at J, with 16 bases between the two ends. Germline CDR1 ENHRY, CDR2 SYGVKD. CDR3 length: 14 amino acids. The CDR3 protein is CAISAGRGQETQYF. CDR3 DNA sequence: TGTGCCATTTCAGCCGGACGGGGTCAAGAGACCCAGTACTTC.